The 29 T cell receptor beta chains below come from one sample, sequenced in a study of blood T cell repertoires in COVID-19. Sequenced by immunoSEQ multiplex PCR; TCRdb stores in-frame clones only, minus some. The table includes more than 200,000 clones, more than 85% detected once. Sequencing was performed on peripheral blood. These receptors were taken from a woman between 45 and 65 years old with COVID-19, enrolled during active disease.

Details on this clone: Other DNA sequences within the sample encode an identical CDR3. J is TRBJ2-7 and V is TRBV9, with 11 bases fitting TRBD1. The germline gives CDR1 SGDLS, CDR2 YYNGEE. The CDR3 covers 14 residues. V trimming: 4 bases; J trimming: 4 bases; junction bases outside the gene matches: 4. The CDR3 reads CASSPGQGAYEQYF. As DNA, the CDR3 is TGTGCCAGCAGCCCCGGACAGGGGGCTTACGAGCAGTACTTC.

This sequence joins TRBV24-1 and TRBJ2-3, with 7 bases lining up with TRBD1. V dropped 10 bases and J dropped 3; count of bases not matched to a gene: 6. Germline-derived CDR1 and CDR2 are KGHDR and SFDVKD. The CDR3 sequence is 13 residues long. The CDR3 nucleotides are TGTGCCACTTTGGACAGGTCGACAGATACGCAGTATTTT. Translated, it gives CATLDRSTDTQYF.

The chain carries TRBV20-1 and TRBJ2-5; D call uncertain. Trimming shortened V by 4 bases and J by 4 bases, and 7 bases separated the two germline ends. This CDR3 contains 11 residues. Looked up from germline, CDR1 is DFQATT and CDR2 is SNEGSKA (reference sequence). The CDR3 DNA is TGCAGTGCTATCTCGTTAGAGACCCAGTACTTC. Translating gives CSAISLETQYF.

Here the CDR3 reads CASSHGSYSNQPQHF. As DNA, the CDR3 is TGTGCCAGCAGCCACGGGAGCTATAGCAATCAGCCCCAGCATTTT. The chain is built from TRBV3-1 (or the pseudogene TRBV3-2) and TRBJ1-5, with unresolved D. Per the germline V gene, CDR1 is LGHDT and CDR2 is YNNKEL (reference sequence). The CDR3 spans 15 residues. The V end lost 3 bases, the J end lost 0 bases, and 9 bases lay between the germline ends.

A single count supports this clone. The V and J genes are TRBV3-1 (or the pseudogene TRBV3-2) and TRBJ2-6; D unresolved. With 4 bases removed from V and 0 bases from J, the gap between germline ends came to 7 bases. The germline CDR1 and CDR2 sequences are LGHDT and YNNKEL (reference sequence). This CDR3 is built from 15 residues. The CDR3 DNA reads as TGTGCCAGCAGCCTAAGCCCCTCTGGGGCCAACGTCCTGACTTTC. This sequence encodes CASSLSPSGANVLTF.

V is TRBV9 and J is TRBJ2-3, with D possibly being TRBD2 (7 bases). This CDR3 spans 15 amino acids. Deletions cut 0 bases from V and 5 bases from J, with 13 bases between. Per germline, CDR1 SGDLS and CDR2 YYNGEE. The CDR3 DNA is TGTGCCAGCAGCGTAGCGGGGGGCCGGGAAGATACGCAGTATTTT. This encodes CASSVAGGREDTQYF.

This clone was seen just once. The chain recombines TRBV9 with TRBJ1-5; D is perhaps TRBD1 (6 bases). Germline CDR1 SGDLS, CDR2 YYNGEE. The CDR3 runs 14 residues. Trimming removed 0 bases at V and 7 bases at J, with 11 bases between. The chain's CDR3 is CASSVGPTGQPQHF. The CDR3 DNA is TGTGCCAGCAGCGTAGGACCCACAGGGCAGCCCCAGCATTTT.

The rearrangement uses TRBV6-6 and TRBJ1-6, with 7 bases fitting TRBD1. The V and J ends lost 7 bases and 5 bases, in that order; junction bases with no gene match: 5. The CDR3 has 14 amino acids. Germline CDR1 and CDR2: MNHNY and SVGAGI (reference sequence). In DNA, the CDR3 is TGTGCCAGCAAACCGGGACAGCATAATTCACCCCTCCACTTT. This gives the protein CASKPGQHNSPLHF.

CDR3 coding DNA: TGTGCCAGCAGCTTAGCGCGGCAGGGCGAGCAGTACTTC. Translated, it gives CASSLARQGEQYF. V and J are TRBV7-2 and TRBJ2-7; D may be TRBD1 (5 bases). Germline-derived CDR1 and CDR2 are SGHTA and FQGNSA. The CDR3 runs to 13 residues. V was clipped by 0 bases and J by 6 bases, with 9 bases between them.

This clone was seen only a few times. This rearrangement joins TRBV7-8 to TRBJ1-1; D perhaps matches TRBD1 (6 bases). The V end lost 1 base, the J end lost 3 bases, and 18 bases lay between the germline ends. CDR1 is SGHVS, CDR2 FQNEAQ, per germline. The CDR3 extends over 17 amino acids. The CDR3 bases are TGTGCCAGCAGCTTAGGTCGGGGGGCGCGTTTCGACACTGAAGCTTTCTTT. Protein product: CASSLGRGARFDTEAFF.

The rearrangement uses TRBV19 and TRBJ2-3; 8 bases map to TRBD1. The length of the CDR3 is 16 residues. Germline V gene sequence: CDR1 LNHDA, CDR2 SQIVND (reference sequence). V lost 1 base and J lost 0; bases outside the gene matches: 3. The CDR3 sequence: CASSIGTGMSTDTQYF. CDR3 nucleotides: TGTGCCAGTAGTATAGGGACAGGGATGAGCACAGATACGCAGTATTTT.

The genes are TRBV19 and TRBJ1-5; 7 bases match TRBD1. From germline, CDR1 is LNHDA and CDR2 SQIVND (reference sequence). This CDR3 has 14 amino acids. V gave up 6 bases and J gave up 6 bases; unmatched junction bases: 8. CDR3 nucleotide sequence: TGTGCCAGTAGCATGAGACAGGGATTTCAGCCCCAGCATTTT. Protein product: CASSMRQGFQPQHF.

There are a few counts of this clone. The rearrangement uses TRBV19 and TRBJ1-5, with TRBD1 as a possible D gene (5 bases). The V end lost 7 bases, the J end lost 4 bases, and 17 bases lay between the germline ends. CDR1 LNHDA and CDR2 SQIVND come from the germline V gene (reference sequence). This CDR3 has 15 residues. The CDR3 protein is CASTGRRALNQPQHF. As DNA, the CDR3 is TGTGCCAGTACTGGCCGCAGGGCCCTTAATCAGCCCCAGCATTTT.

The rearrangement uses TRBV11-2 and TRBJ1-3, with D tentatively TRBD1 (5 bases). Germline V CDR1 and CDR2: SGHAT, FQNNGV. Trimming cost V 4 bases and J 4 bases, with 14 bases left between them. This CDR3 has 15 residues. CDR3 region: CASSSVVGRGNTIYF. DNA for the CDR3: TGTGCCAGCAGCTCCGTCGTGGGGCGGGGAAACACCATATATTTT.

V is TRBV7-7 and J is TRBJ2-5, with TRBD2 matching 10 bases. V dropped 1 base and J dropped 1; count of bases not matched to a gene: 0. This CDR3 is 15 amino acids long. Germline loops: CDR1 SSHAT, CDR2 FNYEAQ (reference sequence). The CDR3 reads CASSLGLAGQETQYF. The CDR3 bases are TGTGCCAGCAGCTTAGGACTAGCGGGCCAAGAGACCCAGTACTTC.

V usage is TRBV30 and J usage is TRBJ2-3; 7 nucleotides align to TRBD1. After removal of 1 base from V and 2 bases from J, the junction contained 6 bases not matched to a gene. This CDR3 has 15 amino acids. The germline V gene encodes CDR1 GTSNPN and CDR2 SVGIG (reference sequence). For the CDR3, the DNA is TGTGCCTGGAGTGCGCAGGGGGTCTTCACAGATACGCAGTATTTT. Its protein is CAWSAQGVFTDTQYF. Variable domain in full (rest from reference TRBV30 and TRBJ2-3): SQTIHQWPATLVQPVGSPLSLECTVEGTSNPNLYWYRQAAGRGLQLLFYSVGIGQISSEVPQNLSASRPQDRQFILSSKKLLLSDSGFYLCAWSAQGVFTDTQYFGPGTRLTVL.

This chain connects TRBV30 to TRBJ1-1; 7 bases agree with TRBD1. The CDR3 is 12 amino acids. Germline V gene sequence: CDR1 GTSNPN, CDR2 SVGIG (reference sequence). V was clipped by 5 bases and J by 2 bases; unmatched bases: 2. DNA for the CDR3: TGTGCCTGGGGGACAGCCAACACTGAAGCTTTCTTT. This gives the protein CAWGTANTEAFF. The full variable domain, completed using reference TRBV30 and TRBJ1-1, is SQTIHQWPATLVQPVGSPLSLECTVEGTSNPNLYWYRQAAGRGLQLLFYSVGIGQISSEVPQNLSASRPQDRQFILSSKKLLLSDSGFYLCAWGTANTEAFFGQGTRLTVV.

J is TRBJ2-3 and V is TRBV11-3; 8 nucleotides line up with TRBD2. V dropped 2 bases and J dropped 2; count of bases not matched to a gene: 6. Germline V gene data show CDR1 as SGHNT and CDR2 as YENEEA. There are 16 residues in the CDR3. The CDR3: CASSLKRGIPTDTQYF. The CDR3, as DNA: TGTGCCAGCAGCTTAAAGCGGGGGATCCCCACAGATACGCAGTATTTT.

This chain connects TRBV11-2 to TRBJ1-2; tentatively, D is TRBD1 (6 bases). The CDR3 sequence is 12 residues long. Trimming stripped 4 bases from V and 6 bases from J, with 9 bases between. The V gene's germline CDR1 is SGHAT and CDR2 FQNNGV. The CDR3, as DNA: TGTGCCAGCAGCTCCGAGGGGGATGGCTACACCTTC. Its protein is CASSSEGDGYTF.

This clone was observed a few times. The genes are TRBV5-1 and TRBJ2-7, with D perhaps TRBD1 (5 bases). The CDR3 length is 14 residues. Trimming took 2 bases from V and 6 from J, leaving 15 bases between them. Germline V gene lookup returns CDR1 SGHRS and CDR2 YFSETQ. Here the CDR3 reads CASSFADIRSEQYF. The CDR3 DNA reads as TGCGCCAGCAGCTTCGCGGACATTCGCAGCGAGCAGTACTTC. Full variable domain (remainder filled in from reference TRBV5-1 and TRBJ2-7): KAGVTQTPRYLIKTRGQQVTLSCSPISGHRSVSWYQQTPGQGLQFLFEYFSETQRNKGNFPGRFSGRQFSNSRSEMNVSTLELGDSALYLCASSFADIRSEQYFGPGTRLTVT.

The CDR3 loop reads CASSLSPSLGNQPQHF. The DNA of the CDR3 is TGTGCCAGCAGTTTATCCCCCAGTCTCGGGAATCAGCCCCAGCATTTT. The chain combines TRBV27 with TRBJ1-5; no firm D call. This CDR3 comprises 16 residues. Trimming removed 0 bases at V and 4 bases at J, with 13 bases between. Germline V gene sequence: CDR1 MNHEY, CDR2 SMNVEV (reference sequence).

The chain has TRBV7-9 and TRBJ1-2, with a possible D match to TRBD1 (5 bases). This CDR3 region has 15 residues. Germline CDR1 and CDR2: SEHNR and FQNEAQ (reference sequence). The germline V and J ends were trimmed by 8 bases and 8 bases, with 24 bases remaining between them. The CDR3: CASLTTQPGGGGYTF. The CDR3 DNA reads as TGTGCCAGCCTAACGACACAACCCGGGGGAGGCGGCTACACCTTC. The complete variable domain, with remaining parts taken from reference TRBV7-9 and TRBJ1-2, reads DTGVSQNPRHKITKRGQNVTFRCDPISEHNRLYWYRQTLGQGPEFLTYFQNEAQLEKSRLLSDRFSAERPKGSFSTLEIQRTEQGDSAMYLCASLTTQPGGGGYTFGSGTRLTVV.

Only a few counts were recorded for this clone. V and J are TRBV19 and TRBJ1-3, with 8 bases lining up with TRBD1. There are 16 residues in the CDR3. V shed 3 bases, J shed 2 bases, and the junction held 6 bases outside the gene matches. Germline-derived CDR1 and CDR2 are LNHDA and SQIVND (reference sequence). In DNA form, the CDR3 reads TGTGCCAGTAGTATGGATCGGACAGGGCCTGGAAACACCATATATTTT. This sequence encodes CASSMDRTGPGNTIYF.

This clone has only one observation. J is TRBJ1-1 and V is TRBV6-5, with D unresolved. Germline loops: CDR1 MNHEY, CDR2 SVGAGI. This CDR3 is 11 amino acids long. The V end was cut by 5 bases, the J end by 7 bases, with 8 bases between. In DNA, the CDR3 is TGTGCCAGCAGTAAGAGTGGTGAAGCTTTCTTT. This translates into CASSKSGEAFF.

The chain links TRBV4-1 to TRBJ1-3; D may be TRBD1 (5 bases). The CDR3 is made up of 16 amino acids. Per germline, CDR1 MGHRA and CDR2 YSYEKL. Trimming took 3 bases from V and 4 from J, leaving 16 bases between them. CDR3 region: CASSHVRGARGNTIYF. The CDR3 coding sequence is TGCGCCAGCAGCCACGTAAGGGGCGCGAGGGGAAACACCATATATTTT.

The rearrangement uses TRBV4-1 and TRBJ1-4, with 8 bases aligning to TRBD1. This CDR3 is built from 15 residues. J was trimmed by 7 bases and V by 5 bases; bases with no gene match: 9. In germline, CDR1 is MGHRA, CDR2 YSYEKL. CDR3 bases: TGCGCCAGCAGCTTAAGACAGGGGAGGACTGAAAAACTGTTTTTT. Its protein product is CASSLRQGRTEKLFF.

The chain couples TRBV10-3 to TRBJ1-2, with TRBD1 identical over 11 bases. The CDR3 is made up of 17 amino acids. In germline, CDR1 is ENHRY, CDR2 SYGVKD. V trimming: 3 bases; J trimming: 4 bases; junction bases outside the gene matches: 10. DNA for the CDR3: TGTGCCATCAGTGAACCGGGACAGGGGGTTCGGAGCTATGGCTACACCTTC. It yields the protein CAISEPGQGVRSYGYTF.

The V call is TRBV30, the J call TRBJ1-1; D remains ambiguous. The CDR3 contains 14 residues. With 0 bases removed from V and 6 bases from J, the gap between germline ends came to 14 bases. The germline gives CDR1 GTSNPN, CDR2 SVGIG (reference sequence). The DNA of the CDR3 is TGTGCCTGGAGTGTACGCGTATCCCGTGCTGAAGCTTTCTTT. The encoded protein is CAWSVRVSRAEAFF. The complete variable domain, with remaining parts taken from reference TRBV30 and TRBJ1-1, reads SQTIHQWPATLVQPVGSPLSLECTVEGTSNPNLYWYRQAAGRGLQLLFYSVGIGQISSEVPQNLSASRPQDRQFILSSKKLLLSDSGFYLCAWSVRVSRAEAFFGQGTRLTVV.

This clone came up a few times. The chain links TRBV9 to TRBJ2-7; maybe TRBD2 (5 bases). The germline CDR1 and CDR2 sequences are SGDLS and YYNGEE. The CDR3 spans 13 residues. V dropped 0 bases and J dropped 3 bases, with 7 bases sitting between them. CDR3 protein: CASSVADFYEQYF. The CDR3, as DNA: TGTGCCAGCAGCGTAGCGGACTTCTACGAGCAGTACTTC.